Sequencing of this T cell receptor (beta chain) was carried out in a study of control samples from healthy donors and cancer patients. Trimming took off 0 bases at V and 0 bases at J, with 6 bases between the two ends. Germline V gene sequence: CDR1 MNHEY, CDR2 SMNVEV (reference sequence). This CDR3 is built from 15 residues. Assay used: immunoSEQ multiplex PCR; TCRdb lists only in-frame clones, some missing. The data hold 150,000 to 200,000 clones, with 90% to 95% observed a single time. The sample taken for sequencing was blood. This TCR was sampled from a woman aged 25-40 years in good health. The chain carries TRBV27 and TRBJ1-3; D remains ambiguous. Here the CDR3 reads CASSLSMGSGNTIYF. The CDR3 coding sequence is TGTGCCAGCAGTTTATCGATGGGCTCTGGAAACACCATATATTTT.